The T cell receptor (beta chain) described here comes from a study of CD8 T cells in Susac syndrome. Findings and limits, study-wide: A relatively small number of individuals underwent TCR sequencing and HLA analysis.

Notes on this clonotype: The antigen is not known.

It was with random hexamers that roughly 0.5 to 1 ug RNA was reverse transcribed. TCRdb itself ran the immunoSEQ multiplex PCR reads through MiXCR, one entry per CDR3 protein. The sample lists fewer than 200,000 distinct CDR3 sequences; roughly 94% were seen once. The sample was CD4+ T cells from PBMCs. The TCR sequence derives from a human donor with Susac syndrome.

In DNA, the CDR3 is TGTGCCAGCAGTTTCGGGGACCTGGGCACTGAAGCTTTCTTT. Amino acid sequence: CASSFGDLGTEAFF. The chain couples TRBV12-3 or TRBV12-4 to TRBJ1-1, with D perhaps matching TRBD1 (5 bases). Trimming cost V 3 bases and J 4 bases, with 12 bases left between them. CDR3 length: 14 residues.